The sample holds one count of the clone carrying this TCR beta chain. The data originate from a study of blood T cell repertoires in COVID-19. Study at large: COVID-19 samples from acute and convalescent phases originated in the United States, Italy and Spain.

The CDR3 runs to 15 residues. V lost 6 bases to trimming and J lost 2 bases; unmatched junction nucleotides: 6. Germline values: CDR1 LNHDA, CDR2 SQIVND (reference sequence). Sequenced by immunoSEQ multiplex PCR; TCRdb stores in-frame clones only, minus some. The sample carries about 93,000 clones, approximately 91% recorded once. The rearrangement joins TRBV19 to TRBJ2-7; 11 nucleotides agree with TRBD2. The sequencing input was peripheral blood. The sequence derives from a man in his fifties or sixties with COVID-19, enrolled during active disease. The CDR3 region has the DNA TGTGCCAGTAGGGAACTAGCGGGAGCCACCTACGAGCAGTACTTC. It is translated as CASRELAGATYEQYF.